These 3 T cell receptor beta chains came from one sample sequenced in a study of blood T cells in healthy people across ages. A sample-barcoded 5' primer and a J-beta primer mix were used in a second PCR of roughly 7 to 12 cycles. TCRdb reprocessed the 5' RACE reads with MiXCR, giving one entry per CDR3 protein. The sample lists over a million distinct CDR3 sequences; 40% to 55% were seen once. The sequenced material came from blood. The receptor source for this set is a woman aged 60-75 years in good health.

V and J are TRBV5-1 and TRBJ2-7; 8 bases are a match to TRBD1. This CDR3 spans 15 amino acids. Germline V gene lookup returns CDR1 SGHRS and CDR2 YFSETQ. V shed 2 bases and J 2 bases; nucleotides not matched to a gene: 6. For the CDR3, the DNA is TGCGCCAGCAGCTTTACCGGGACAGGCCCCTACGAGCAGTACTTC. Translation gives CASSFTGTGPYEQYF.

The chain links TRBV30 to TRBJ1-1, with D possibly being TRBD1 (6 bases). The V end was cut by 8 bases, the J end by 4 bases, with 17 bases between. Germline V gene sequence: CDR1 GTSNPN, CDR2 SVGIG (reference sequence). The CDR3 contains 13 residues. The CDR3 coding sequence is TGTGCCGGGGGACAAGCGAGGGGCACTGAAGCTTTCTTT. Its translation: CAGGQARGTEAFF.

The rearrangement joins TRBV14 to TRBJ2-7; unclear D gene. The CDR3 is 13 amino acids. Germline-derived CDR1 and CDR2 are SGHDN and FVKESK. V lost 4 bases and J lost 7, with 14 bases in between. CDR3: CASSPPEQREQYF. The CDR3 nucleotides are TGTGCCAGCAGCCCGCCGGAACAGCGAGAGCAGTACTTC.